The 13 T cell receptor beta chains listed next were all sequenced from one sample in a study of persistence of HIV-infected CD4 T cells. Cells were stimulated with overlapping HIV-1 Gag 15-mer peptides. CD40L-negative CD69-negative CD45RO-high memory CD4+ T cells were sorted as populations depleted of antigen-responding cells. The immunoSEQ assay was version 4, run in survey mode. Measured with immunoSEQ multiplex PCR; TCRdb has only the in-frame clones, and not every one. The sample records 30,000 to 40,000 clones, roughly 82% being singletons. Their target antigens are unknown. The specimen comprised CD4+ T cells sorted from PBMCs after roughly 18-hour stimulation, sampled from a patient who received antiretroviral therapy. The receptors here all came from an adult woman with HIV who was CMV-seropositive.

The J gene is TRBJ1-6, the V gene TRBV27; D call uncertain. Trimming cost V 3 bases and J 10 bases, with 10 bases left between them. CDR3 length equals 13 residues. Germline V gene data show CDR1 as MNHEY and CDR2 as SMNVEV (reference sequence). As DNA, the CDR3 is TGTGCCAGCAGTTTGGCGGGAGTCTCACCCCTCCACTTT. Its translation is CASSLAGVSPLHF.

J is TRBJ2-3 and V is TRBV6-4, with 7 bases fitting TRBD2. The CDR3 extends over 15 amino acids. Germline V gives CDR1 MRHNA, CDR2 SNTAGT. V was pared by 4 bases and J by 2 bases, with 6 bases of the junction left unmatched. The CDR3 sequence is CASSAGTTNTDTQYF. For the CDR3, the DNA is TGTGCCAGCAGTGCCGGGACTACGAACACAGATACGCAGTATTTT.

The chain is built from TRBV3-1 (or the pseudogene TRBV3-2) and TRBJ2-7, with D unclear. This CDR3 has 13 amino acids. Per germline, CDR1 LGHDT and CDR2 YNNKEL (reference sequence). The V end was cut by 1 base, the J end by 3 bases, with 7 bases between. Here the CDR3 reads CASSQGSGYEQYF. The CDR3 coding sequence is TGTGCCAGCAGCCAAGGGTCTGGCTACGAGCAGTACTTC.

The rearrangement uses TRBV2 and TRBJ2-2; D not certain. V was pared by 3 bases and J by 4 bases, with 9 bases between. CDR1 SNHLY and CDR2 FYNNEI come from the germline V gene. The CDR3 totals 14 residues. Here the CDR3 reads CASSDRVLTGELFF. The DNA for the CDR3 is TGTGCCAGCAGTGACCGGGTTCTCACCGGGGAGCTGTTTTTT.

The CDR3 sequence is CATSSIHRAGGSSDTQYF. DNA of the CDR3: TGTGCCACCAGTTCGATTCACCGGGCAGGGGGTAGTTCAGATACGCAGTATTTT. The chain employs TRBV24-1 and TRBJ2-3; 7 nucleotides match TRBD1. Per the germline V gene, CDR1 is KGHDR and CDR2 is SFDVKD. The CDR3 is 18 amino acids. Trimming took 6 bases from V and 4 from J; bases not matched to a gene: 18.

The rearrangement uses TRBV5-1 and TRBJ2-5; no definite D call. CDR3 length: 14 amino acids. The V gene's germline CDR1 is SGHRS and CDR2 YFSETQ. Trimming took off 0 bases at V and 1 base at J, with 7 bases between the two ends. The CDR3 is CASSLGGTQETQYF. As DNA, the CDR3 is TGCGCCAGCAGCTTGGGGGGAACCCAAGAGACCCAGTACTTC.

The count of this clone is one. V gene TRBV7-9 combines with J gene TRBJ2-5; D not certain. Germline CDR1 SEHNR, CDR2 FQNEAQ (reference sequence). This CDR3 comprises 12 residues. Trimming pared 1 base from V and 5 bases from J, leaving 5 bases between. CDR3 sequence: CASSLGYETQYF. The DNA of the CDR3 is TGTGCCAGCAGCTTAGGGTACGAGACCCAGTACTTC.

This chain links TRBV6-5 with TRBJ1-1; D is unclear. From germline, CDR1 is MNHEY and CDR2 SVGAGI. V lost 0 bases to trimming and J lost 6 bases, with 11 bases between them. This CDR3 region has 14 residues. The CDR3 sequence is CASSYSPLGAEAFF. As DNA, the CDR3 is TGTGCCAGCAGTTACTCGCCTCTAGGCGCTGAAGCTTTCTTT.

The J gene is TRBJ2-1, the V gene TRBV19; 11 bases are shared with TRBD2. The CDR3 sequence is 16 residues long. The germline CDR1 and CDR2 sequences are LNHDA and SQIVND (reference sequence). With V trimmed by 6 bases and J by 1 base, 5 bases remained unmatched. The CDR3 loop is CASSTSGSYSYNEQFF. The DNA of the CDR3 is TGTGCCAGTAGCACTAGCGGGAGTTATTCCTACAATGAGCAGTTCTTC.

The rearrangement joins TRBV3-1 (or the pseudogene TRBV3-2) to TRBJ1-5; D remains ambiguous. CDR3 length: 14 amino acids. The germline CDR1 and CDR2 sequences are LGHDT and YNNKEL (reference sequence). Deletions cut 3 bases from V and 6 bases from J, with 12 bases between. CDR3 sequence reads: CASSQGREGQPQHF. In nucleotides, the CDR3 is TGTGCCAGCAGCCAGGGTAGGGAAGGTCAGCCCCAGCATTTT.

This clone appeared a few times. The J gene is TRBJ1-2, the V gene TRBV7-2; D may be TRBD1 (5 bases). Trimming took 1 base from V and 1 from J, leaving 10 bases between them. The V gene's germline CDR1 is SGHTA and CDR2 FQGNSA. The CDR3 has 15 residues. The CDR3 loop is CASSLDFGGNYGYTF. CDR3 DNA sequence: TGTGCCAGCAGCTTAGACTTCGGGGGTAACTATGGCTACACCTTC.

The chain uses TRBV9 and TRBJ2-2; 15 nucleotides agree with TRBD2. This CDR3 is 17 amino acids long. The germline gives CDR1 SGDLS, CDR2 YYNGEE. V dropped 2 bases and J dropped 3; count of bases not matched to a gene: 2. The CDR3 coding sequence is TGTGCCAGCAGCGTGGGACTAGCGGGAGGTTACACCGGGGAGCTGTTTTTT. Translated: CASSVGLAGGYTGELFF.

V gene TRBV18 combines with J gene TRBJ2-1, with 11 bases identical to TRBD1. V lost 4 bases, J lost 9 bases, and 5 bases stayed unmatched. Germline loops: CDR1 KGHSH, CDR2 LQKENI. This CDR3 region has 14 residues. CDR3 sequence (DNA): TGTGCCAGCTCACTCGGACAGGGGGCCGGTGAGCAGTTCTTC. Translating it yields CASSLGQGAGEQFF.